This is a list of T cell receptor beta chains from one sample in a study of T cell responses to AZD1222 COVID-19 vaccine. Libraries were prepared by immunoSEQ multiplex PCR; TCRdb keeps only in-frame clonotypes and omits some of them. This sample yields approximately 140,000 clones, of which 80% to 95% are seen a single time; 3% to 3.5% belongs to the top ten. The sample in question was peripheral blood, obtained on day 0 of AZD1222 vaccination. Source of these receptors: an adult in good health. Both conserved end residues are part of each CDR3. Fields, in order: D gene, clone size, V gene, J gene, CDR3 DNA, CDR3 protein. D genes are given only for firm matches. The size of a clone is reported for some rows only, either as once, few or many, or as a class for expanded clones.

D: TRBD2
size: NA
V: TRBV3-1/TRBV3-2
J: TRBJ2-3
DNA: TGTGCCAGCAGCGACGGGGGAGGGCCGTCAGATACGCAGTATTTT
CDR3: CASSDGGGPSDTQYF

D: TRBD2
size: once
V: TRBV4-2
J: TRBJ2-7
DNA: TGTGCCAGCAGCCTAAGAGGGCGGGGGGGCTACGAGCAGTACTTC
CDR3: CASSLRGRGGYEQYF

D: TRBD2
size: NA
V: TRBV4-2
J: TRBJ2-2
DNA: TGTGCCAGCAGCCAAGTTCTAGCGGGAGGTACCGGGGAGCTGTTTTTT
CDR3: CASSQVLAGGTGELFF

D: NA
size: NA
V: TRBV3-1/TRBV3-2
J: TRBJ2-1
DNA: TGTGCCAGCAGCCAATCTACTCGGTCTTTTCAAGGGCAGTTCTTC
CDR3: CASSQSTRSFQGQFF

D: NA
size: NA
V: TRBV19
J: TRBJ1-5
DNA: TGTGCCAGTAGTATAGGGGTCGGAAATCAGCCCCAGCATTTT
CDR3: CASSIGVGNQPQHF

D: NA
size: NA
V: TRBV7-2
J: TRBJ2-1
DNA: TGTGCCAGCAGCCCCGTAGCGATCTACAATGAGCAGTTCTTC
CDR3: CASSPVAIYNEQFF

D: NA
size: few
V: TRBV30
J: TRBJ1-2
DNA: TGTGCCTGGAACGGCGGTCTGGGCTATGGCTACACCTTC
CDR3: CAWNGGLGYGYTF

D: NA
size: NA
V: TRBV18
J: TRBJ2-1
DNA: TGTGCCAGCTCACCACGGGCGCTCGAGGTGTCCTACAATGAGCAGTTCTTC
CDR3: CASSPRALEVSYNEQFF

D: NA
size: NA
V: TRBV28
J: TRBJ2-7
DNA: TGTGCCAGCAGCCCTGGCATCTCCTACGAGCAGTACTTC
CDR3: CASSPGISYEQYF

D: NA
size: NA
V: TRBV11-1
J: TRBJ1-1
DNA: TGTGCCAGCAGCTTAAATGGGCGGATGAACACTGAAGCTTTCTTT
CDR3: CASSLNGRMNTEAFF

D: NA
size: NA
V: TRBV25-1
J: TRBJ1-2
DNA: TGTGCCAGCGGGGGAGGAGGAGAGGTCGATGGCTACACCTTC
CDR3: CASGGGGEVDGYTF

D: NA
size: NA
V: TRBV15
J: TRBJ2-1
DNA: TGTGCCACCAGCAGAAGGGACGGCGACAATGAGCAGTTCTTC
CDR3: CATSRRDGDNEQFF

D: TRBD2
size: NA
V: TRBV28
J: TRBJ2-3
DNA: TGTGCCAGCAATTTAGCGGGAGTAACAGATACGCAGTATTTT
CDR3: CASNLAGVTDTQYF

D: TRBD2
size: NA
V: TRBV30
J: TRBJ2-5
DNA: TGTGCCTGGAGTTTTTCAGGACTAGCGGAAGAGACCCAGTACTTC
CDR3: CAWSFSGLAEETQYF

D: TRBD2
size: once
V: TRBV3-1/TRBV3-2
J: TRBJ2-1
DNA: TGTGCCAGCAGCCAGAGAGCGGGGACCTACAATGAGCAGTTCTTC
CDR3: CASSQRAGTYNEQFF

D: TRBD1
size: once
V: TRBV6-2/TRBV6-3
J: TRBJ1-5
DNA: TGTGCCAGCAGTTACTCTGGACAGGGCAATCAGCCCCAGCATTTT
CDR3: CASSYSGQGNQPQHF

D: NA
size: NA
V: TRBV9
J: TRBJ1-2
DNA: TGTGCCAGCACGCCACAGGGTAACTATGGCTACACCTTC
CDR3: CASTPQGNYGYTF

D: TRBD2
size: once
V: TRBV14
J: TRBJ2-1
DNA: TGTGCCAGCAGCACCAGTAGCGGGAGTTACAATGAGCAGTTCTTC
CDR3: CASSTSSGSYNEQFF

D: NA
size: NA
V: TRBV28
J: TRBJ1-1
DNA: TGTGCCAGCAGTACCCCAGTCGGGGGTGTGGCCACTGAAGCTTTCTTT
CDR3: CASSTPVGGVATEAFF

D: NA
size: NA
V: TRBV6-5
J: TRBJ2-3
DNA: TGTGCCAGCAGACGAGCGGAGTTGAGCACAGATACGCAGTATTTT
CDR3: CASRRAELSTDTQYF

D: NA
size: NA
V: TRBV9
J: TRBJ1-2
DNA: TGTGCCAGCAGCGTCGAGGACACACATAACTATGGCTACACCTTC
CDR3: CASSVEDTHNYGYTF

D: TRBD1
size: NA
V: TRBV7-8
J: TRBJ1-2
DNA: TGTGCCAGCAGCTTAGGGGACAGGGGTGGGTATGGCTACACCTTC
CDR3: CASSLGDRGGYGYTF

D: TRBD2
size: NA
V: TRBV30
J: TRBJ2-1
DNA: TGTGCCTGGGTTACGAGCGGGAGCTCTTACAATGAGCAGTTCTTC
CDR3: CAWVTSGSSYNEQFF

D: NA
size: once
V: TRBV7-2
J: TRBJ2-5
DNA: TGTGCCAGCAGCTTTGTCCCCCCAAAAGAAGAGACCCAGTACTTC
CDR3: CASSFVPPKEETQYF

D: NA
size: NA
V: TRBV3-1/TRBV3-2
J: TRBJ2-1
DNA: TGTGCCAGCAGCCAAGAAACAGAGGAGGTCTGTTACAATGAGCAGTTCTTC
CDR3: CASSQETEEVCYNEQFF

D: TRBD2
size: NA
V: TRBV7-2
J: TRBJ2-1
DNA: TGTGCCAGCAGCCCGGGACTAGCGGGAGGGTGGGGCTACAATGAGCAGTTCTTC
CDR3: CASSPGLAGGWGYNEQFF

D: NA
size: NA
V: TRBV2
J: TRBJ2-3
DNA: TGTGCCAGCAGTGGAGGGACCACCAGCACAGATACGCAGTATTTT
CDR3: CASSGGTTSTDTQYF

D: NA
size: few
V: TRBV7-9
J: TRBJ1-2
DNA: TGTGCCAGCAGCCCACAGGGCGGGGGCTACACCTTC
CDR3: CASSPQGGGYTF

D: NA
size: NA
V: TRBV6-5
J: TRBJ1-3
DNA: TGTGCCAGCAGTTCTCCCTACCGAAGCTCTGGAAACACCATATATTTT
CDR3: CASSSPYRSSGNTIYF

D: NA
size: NA
V: TRBV4-1
J: TRBJ1-2
DNA: TGCGCCAGCAGCCAAGAAATGGGATATGGCTACACCTTC
CDR3: CASSQEMGYGYTF

D: TRBD2
size: NA
V: TRBV7-2
J: TRBJ2-2
DNA: TGTGCCAGCAGCTTAGAGCCGACTAGCGGGAACACCGGGGAGCTGTTTTTT
CDR3: CASSLEPTSGNTGELFF

D: TRBD2
size: NA
V: TRBV4-1
J: TRBJ2-1
DNA: TGCGCCAGCAGCCGTGGAACGGGGGGAAACAATGAGCAGTTCTTC
CDR3: CASSRGTGGNNEQFF

D: NA
size: NA
V: TRBV27
J: TRBJ1-5
DNA: TGTGCCAGCAGTTTGCGAGGAGGCAATCAGCCCCAGCATTTT
CDR3: CASSLRGGNQPQHF

D: TRBD2
size: once
V: TRBV27
J: TRBJ2-7
DNA: TGTGCCAGCAGTGCCCGTTCTAGCGGGATAGACCACGAGCAGTACTTC
CDR3: CASSARSSGIDHEQYF

D: TRBD2
size: NA
V: TRBV27
J: TRBJ2-7
DNA: TGTGCCAGCAGTTTCTCTAGCGGGAGTATTTCCTACGAGCAGTACTTC
CDR3: CASSFSSGSISYEQYF

D: TRBD1
size: NA
V: TRBV2
J: TRBJ1-1
DNA: TGTGCCAGCAGGGGGACAGGGGGAGCTTTCTTT
CDR3: CASRGTGGAFF

D: NA
size: NA
V: TRBV7-9
J: TRBJ2-7
DNA: TGTGCCAGCTCATGGGAGGGGGGTGGAGAGCAGTACTTC
CDR3: CASSWEGGGEQYF

D: TRBD2
size: NA
V: TRBV9
J: TRBJ2-1
DNA: TGTGCCAGCAGCGGGCCGGGACTAGCGGTGAACAATGAGCAGTTCTTC
CDR3: CASSGPGLAVNNEQFF

D: NA
size: NA
V: TRBV10-3
J: TRBJ2-7
DNA: TGTGCCATCAGTGAGCCCGGTTCCCCCAGGGACGAGCAGTACTTC
CDR3: CAISEPGSPRDEQYF

D: TRBD1
size: NA
V: TRBV29-1
J: TRBJ1-1
DNA: TGCAGCGCCACGACAGGGGGCAACACTGAAGCTTTCTTT
CDR3: CSATTGGNTEAFF

D: NA
size: NA
V: TRBV3-1/TRBV3-2
J: TRBJ1-2
DNA: TGTGCCAGCAGCCAAGTACCCGAGGGGGGACCCTATGGCTACACCTTC
CDR3: CASSQVPEGGPYGYTF

D: NA
size: NA
V: TRBV30
J: TRBJ1-1
DNA: TGTGCCTGGACTTTCAGGGGTAGGGGCACTGAAGCTTTCTTT
CDR3: CAWTFRGRGTEAFF

D: NA
size: NA
V: TRBV28
J: TRBJ1-5
DNA: TGTGCCAGCAGGACAGGCAATCAGCCCCAGCATTTT
CDR3: CASRTGNQPQHF

D: NA
size: NA
V: TRBV27
J: TRBJ2-2
DNA: TGTGCCAGCAGTCCCGTTGGGCACACCGGGGAGCTGTTTTTT
CDR3: CASSPVGHTGELFF

D: NA
size: NA
V: TRBV4-1
J: TRBJ1-2
DNA: TGCGCCAGCAGCCAAGAAAAGTTCTCTCATGGCTACACCTTC
CDR3: CASSQEKFSHGYTF

D: NA
size: NA
V: TRBV13
J: TRBJ1-1
DNA: TGTGCCAGCAGCTTAGGAAGAAACGCTGAAGCTTTCTTT
CDR3: CASSLGRNAEAFF

D: NA
size: few
V: TRBV4-2
J: TRBJ1-6
DNA: TGTGCCAGCAGCCAAGAGCTTCAGAATTCACCCCTCCACTTT
CDR3: CASSQELQNSPLHF

D: TRBD1
size: NA
V: TRBV14
J: TRBJ1-1
DNA: TGTGCCAGCAGCCAAGATCCTAGACAGGGGAACGAGGGTTTGAACACTGAAGCTTTCTTT
CDR3: CASSQDPRQGNEGLNTEAFF

D: NA
size: NA
V: TRBV5-1
J: TRBJ1-3
DNA: TGCGCCAGCAGCTTCAGAAACACCATATATTTT
CDR3: CASSFRNTIYF

D: NA
size: NA
V: TRBV5-6
J: TRBJ1-4
DNA: TGTGCCAGCAGCTTCTCCTGGGTAACTAATGAAAAACTGTTTTTT
CDR3: CASSFSWVTNEKLFF

D: TRBD2
size: NA
V: TRBV6-5
J: TRBJ2-5
DNA: TGTGCCAGCAGGACTAGCGGGAGGGTGATGGAGACCCAGTACTTC
CDR3: CASRTSGRVMETQYF

D: NA
size: NA
V: TRBV5-1
J: TRBJ2-6
DNA: TGCGCCAGCAGCCCCGTGGAATCTGGGGCCAACGTCCTGACTTTC
CDR3: CASSPVESGANVLTF

D: NA
size: once
V: TRBV29-1
J: TRBJ1-2
DNA: TGCAGCGTTGAAGAACCTTGGGGGGGCGCCGACTATGGCTACACCTTC
CDR3: CSVEEPWGGADYGYTF

D: TRBD1
size: NA
V: TRBV9
J: TRBJ1-2
DNA: TGTGCCAGCAGCTACAGGGGTGGCTACACCTTC
CDR3: CASSYRGGYTF

D: NA
size: NA
V: TRBV6-5
J: TRBJ1-1
DNA: TGTGCCAGCAGTTCCTTAGGGATTGTGAACACTGAAGCTTTCTTT
CDR3: CASSSLGIVNTEAFF

D: TRBD2
size: NA
V: TRBV6-4
J: TRBJ2-3
DNA: TGTGCCAGCAGTGACTCGACTAGCGGGGACACAGATACGCAGTATTTT
CDR3: CASSDSTSGDTDTQYF

D: TRBD1
size: NA
V: TRBV19
J: TRBJ1-1
DNA: TGTGCCAGTAGACAGGGGGCGGGTGACACTGAAGCTTTCTTT
CDR3: CASRQGAGDTEAFF

D: NA
size: NA
V: TRBV27
J: TRBJ2-3
DNA: TGTGCCAGCGGTCGTATGGATACGCAGTATTTT
CDR3: CASGRMDTQYF

D: TRBD2
size: NA
V: TRBV7-2
J: TRBJ2-7
DNA: TGTGCCAGCAGCTTACTCGCGGGAGGGCCCTACGAGCAGTACTTC
CDR3: CASSLLAGGPYEQYF